A single sample gave rise to the 13 T cell receptor beta chains below, sequenced in a study of blood T cell repertoires in COVID-19. Assay: immunoSEQ multiplex PCR; the TCRdb copy retains only in-frame clones and omits some. The repertoire holds about 330,000 clones, with around 90% as singletons. The material sequenced was PBMCs or T cells enriched from blood (not recorded which). These receptors all come from a young man who had recovered from COVID-19.

This chain links TRBV25-1 with TRBJ2-1; possibly TRBD2 for D (6 bases). This CDR3 is built from 16 residues. V lost 2 bases, J lost 3 bases, and 14 bases lay in between. Germline assignment: CDR1 MGHDK and CDR2 SYGVNS. The CDR3 spells CASSEPWSGDYNEQFF. In DNA form, the CDR3 reads TGTGCCAGCAGTGAACCCTGGTCGGGGGACTACAATGAGCAGTTCTTC.

The V and J genes are TRBV6-5 and TRBJ1-3; 9 positions agree with TRBD1. V gave up 6 bases and J gave up 2 bases; unmatched junction bases: 5. CDR1 is MNHEY, CDR2 SVGAGI, per germline. The CDR3 spans 15 residues. The CDR3 coding sequence is TGTGCCAGCAGCAGAGGGGACAGGGCTGGAAACACCATATATTTT. This sequence encodes CASSRGDRAGNTIYF.

CDR3 DNA sequence: TGTGCCAGCAGCTCGGGACAGGGTTACGAGCAGTACTTC. This gives the protein CASSSGQGYEQYF. The rearrangement uses TRBV11-2 and TRBJ2-7; 9 nucleotides match TRBD1. The CDR3 runs to 13 residues. The V gene end was trimmed by 4 bases and the J gene end by 4 bases; junction bases not matched to a gene: 2. Germline V CDR1 and CDR2: SGHAT, FQNNGV.

V gene TRBV6-5 combines with J gene TRBJ1-3; the D is unclear. Looked up from germline, CDR1 is MNHEY and CDR2 is SVGAGI. The CDR3 runs 13 residues. V lost 4 bases and J 4 bases, leaving 8 bases between the germline ends. The CDR3 here is CASSLVSGNTIYF. As DNA, the CDR3 is TGTGCCAGCAGTTTAGTCTCCGGAAACACCATATATTTT.

The chain uses TRBV27 and TRBJ1-4; maybe TRBD1 (5 bases). The ends were cut back, 5 bases at V and 10 bases at J, with 20 bases in the middle. CDR1 is MNHEY and CDR2 is SMNVEV in the germline V gene (reference sequence). This CDR3 has 15 residues. This chain's CDR3 is CASSLNYGSGGKLFF. CDR3 nucleotides: TGTGCCAGCAGTCTTAACTACGGGTCGGGGGGAAAACTGTTTTTT.

The gene calls are TRBV28 and TRBJ1-4, with D unresolved. CDR1 and CDR2 from the germline V gene are MDHEN and SYDVKM. The ends were cut back, 5 bases at V and 0 bases at J, with 10 bases in the middle. CDR3 size: 15 residues. The CDR3 region is CASSTPGATNEKLFF. Written as DNA, the CDR3 is TGTGCCAGCAGTACCCCGGGAGCAACTAATGAAAAACTGTTTTTT.

There are a few counts of this clone. This chain connects TRBV10-1 to TRBJ2-3; no firm D call. CDR1 is WNHNN, CDR2 SYGVQD, per germline (reference sequence). The CDR3 spans 13 residues. Trimming took off 6 bases at V and 4 bases at J, with 11 bases between the two ends. In DNA form, the CDR3 reads TGCGCCAGCAGACCAAGTGGAGCAGATACGCAGTATTTT. The encoded protein is CASRPSGADTQYF.

The V and J genes are TRBV19 and TRBJ1-2, with TRBD1 identical over 10 bases. Germline CDR1 and CDR2: LNHDA and SQIVND (reference sequence). The CDR3 covers 15 residues. The ends lost 5 bases at V and 6 bases at J; junction bases unmatched: 9. The CDR3 loop reads CASSPRDRGRDGYTF. CDR3 nucleotides: TGTGCCAGTAGTCCGAGGGACAGGGGCCGGGATGGCTACACCTTC.

The chain joins TRBV7-8 to TRBJ2-4; TRBD1 agrees at 8 bases. CDR1 SGHVS and CDR2 FQNEAQ come from the germline V gene. After removal of 5 bases from V and 6 bases from J, the junction contained 9 bases not matched to a gene. The CDR3 is 15 residues long. The CDR3 nucleotides read TGTGCCAGCAGCACCCGGGACAGGCGGCCAAACATTCAGTACTTC. Translation gives CASSTRDRRPNIQYF.

The J gene is TRBJ1-5, the V gene TRBV5-6; possible D gene TRBD1, 5 bases. Germline V gene data show CDR1 as SGHDT and CDR2 as YYEEEE. V was clipped by 2 bases and J by 3 bases, with 6 bases between them. The CDR3 covers 13 residues. The CDR3 nucleotides read TGTGCCAGCAGCTTCGGACACAATCAGCCCCAGCATTTT. Translation: CASSFGHNQPQHF. The full variable domain, with the rest looked up from reference TRBV5-6 and TRBJ1-5, is DAGVTQSPTHLIKTRGQQVTLRCSPKSGHDTVSWYQQALGQGPQFIFQYYEEEERQRGNFPDRFSGHQFPNYSSELNVNALLLGDSALYLCASSFGHNQPQHFGDGTRLSIL.

This chain joins TRBV5-6 and TRBJ2-1, with D maybe TRBD1 (6 bases). Germline V gives CDR1 SGHDT, CDR2 YYEEEE. V shed 0 bases and J shed 10 bases, with 8 bases lying between them. The CDR3 has 12 amino acids. The CDR3 DNA reads as TGTGCCAGCAGCTTGGCCACAGGGGAGCAGTTCTTC. Its protein is CASSLATGEQFF.

CDR3 sequence: CASSQVSGGAETQYF. The CDR3 coding sequence is TGTGCCAGCAGCCAAGTGAGCGGGGGGGCGGAGACCCAGTACTTC. The J gene is TRBJ2-5, the V gene TRBV3-1 (or the pseudogene TRBV3-2); 10 nucleotides agree with TRBD2. Germline values: CDR1 LGHDT, CDR2 YNNKEL (reference sequence). V shed 1 base, J shed 5 bases, and the junction held 4 bases outside the gene matches. The CDR3 spans 15 residues.

This chain uses TRBV9 with TRBJ1-6, with TRBD1 identical over 11 bases. V shed 1 base and J 7 bases; nucleotides not matched to a gene: 1. The CDR3 is 15 residues long. Germline V gene sequence: CDR1 SGDLS, CDR2 YYNGEE. The CDR3 DNA reads TGTGCCAGCAGCGTACGGACAGGGGGCAATTCACCCCTCCACTTT. Protein: CASSVRTGGNSPLHF.